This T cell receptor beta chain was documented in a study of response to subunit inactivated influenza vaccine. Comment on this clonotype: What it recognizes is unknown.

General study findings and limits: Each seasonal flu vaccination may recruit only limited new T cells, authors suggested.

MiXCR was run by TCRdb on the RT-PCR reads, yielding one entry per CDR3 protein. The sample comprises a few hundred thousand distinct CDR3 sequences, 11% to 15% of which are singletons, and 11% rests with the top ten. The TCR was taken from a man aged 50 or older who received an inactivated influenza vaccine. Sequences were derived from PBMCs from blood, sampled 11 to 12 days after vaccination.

For the CDR3, the DNA is TGTGCCAGCTCACCTACGACCGGGGTTGGGGACATTCAGTACTTC. It specifies CASSPTTGVGDIQYF. V is TRBV18 and J is TRBJ2-4, with a tentative D call TRBD2 (5 bases). The CDR3 extends over 15 amino acids. V was cut by 3 bases and J by 8 bases, with 17 bases left in between. CDR1 is KGHSH, CDR2 LQKENI, per germline.